These T cell receptor beta chains were read from a single sample in a study of shared T cell receptors in the human thymus. Assay: immunoSEQ multiplex PCR; the TCRdb copy retains only in-frame clones and omits some. The sample holds 540,000 or so clones; 78% are singletons and the top ten take about 0.013%. These data also featured in a second study, about human thymus T cells.

Input material: thymocytes. These receptors were obtained from a boy less than two years old with a congenital heart defect. CDR3s include the opening cysteine and the closing phenylalanine or tryptophan. The order of the fields is CDR3 DNA, CDR3 protein, V gene, J gene, clone size, D gene. D genes are given only for firm matches. The listing skips clone size in some rows; elsewhere it reads once, few, many or a size class.

DNA: TGTGCCAGCAGTGGCGACAGGGGAGGCGCTGAAGCTTTCTTT; CDR3: CASSGDRGGAEAFF; V: TRBV25-1; J: TRBJ1-1; size: few; D: TRBD1
DNA: TGTGCCAGCAGCTACTCCGGGACAGGGGTTAGCAATCAGCCCCAGCATTTT; CDR3: CASSYSGTGVSNQPQHF; V: TRBV7-9; J: TRBJ1-5; size: -; D: TRBD1
DNA: TGCGCCAGCAGCCAAGATGGGACTAGCGGGACGGAGACCCAGTACTTC; CDR3: CASSQDGTSGTETQYF; V: TRBV4-3; J: TRBJ2-5; size: once; D: TRBD2
DNA: TGCGCCAGCAGCCTAGTCTCCGGGGAGCTGTTTTTT; CDR3: CASSLVSGELFF; V: TRBV4-1; J: TRBJ2-2; size: -; D: -
DNA: TGTGCCAGCAGCGGCGGGACTAGCGGGAGGGCGGCCACCGGGGAGCTGTTTTTT; CDR3: CASSGGTSGRAATGELFF; V: TRBV9; J: TRBJ2-2; size: -; D: TRBD2
DNA: TGTGCCTGGAGTGTACCCCCTAGTAGCGGGAGACTAGATACGCAGTATTTT; CDR3: CAWSVPPSSGRLDTQYF; V: TRBV30; J: TRBJ2-3; size: -; D: TRBD2
DNA: TGTGCTAGTGGGGCCGGGACTAGCTTCTACAATGAGCAGTTCTTC; CDR3: CASGAGTSFYNEQFF; V: TRBV12-5; J: TRBJ2-1; size: -; D: TRBD2
DNA: TGTGCCAGCAGCCAAGGGGGGGGCGATGGCTACACCTTC; CDR3: CASSQGGGDGYTF; V: TRBV4-2; J: TRBJ1-2; size: -; D: -
DNA: TGTGCCAGCAGTGTAATAGTTGGGACAGGGGGGGCAGATACGCAGTATTTT; CDR3: CASSVIVGTGGADTQYF; V: TRBV2; J: TRBJ2-3; size: -; D: TRBD1
DNA: TGTGCCAGCAGCAAAGCGCTGAGGAGCGGGAGGACCTACGAGCAGTACTTC; CDR3: CASSKALRSGRTYEQYF; V: TRBV21-1; J: TRBJ2-7; size: -; D: -
DNA: TGTGCCAGCAGCCCCCTGAGGGGGGGACTAAGGCCCTACGAGCAGTACTTC; CDR3: CASSPLRGGLRPYEQYF; V: TRBV4-2; J: TRBJ2-7; size: -; D: -
DNA: TGTGCCAGCAGCTTAGGGCCGTACTACGAGCAGTACTTC; CDR3: CASSLGPYYEQYF; V: TRBV7-9; J: TRBJ2-7; size: -; D: -
DNA: TGTGCCAGCTCACCAATCGGGGCAACTAATGAAAAACTGTTTTTT; CDR3: CASSPIGATNEKLFF; V: TRBV18; J: TRBJ1-4; size: -; D: -
DNA: TGTGCCAGCGGGTCAGCGGGGCGGACTAATGAAAAACTGTTTTTT; CDR3: CASGSAGRTNEKLFF; V: TRBV6-5; J: TRBJ1-4; size: -; D: -
DNA: TGCGCCAGCAGCCTACTAGCGGGAGTAGACGAGCAGTACTTC; CDR3: CASSLLAGVDEQYF; V: TRBV10-1; J: TRBJ2-7; size: -; D: TRBD2
DNA: TGTGCCAGCAGTCACCGGGACAGGAATCAGCCCCAGCATTTT; CDR3: CASSHRDRNQPQHF; V: TRBV27; J: TRBJ1-5; size: few; D: TRBD1
DNA: TGTGCCAGTAGTGATACCGGGACTACCCACACAGATACGCAGTATTTT; CDR3: CASSDTGTTHTDTQYF; V: TRBV19; J: TRBJ2-3; size: few; D: TRBD2
DNA: TGTGCCAGCAGAAGCGGGGAGGCTCACAATGAGCAGTTCTTC; CDR3: CASRSGEAHNEQFF; V: TRBV7-9; J: TRBJ2-1; size: -; D: TRBD2
DNA: TGTGCCAGCAGCTTAATCCACTCCGATACAGGGGAAGGGGGCTACAATGAGCAGTTCTTC; CDR3: CASSLIHSDTGEGGYNEQFF; V: TRBV7-3; J: TRBJ2-1; size: -; D: TRBD1
DNA: TGCAGCGGGGGCATAGCGGGAGAACTTGGCAATGAGCAGTTCTTC; CDR3: CSGGIAGELGNEQFF; V: TRBV29-1; J: TRBJ2-1; size: few; D: TRBD2
DNA: TGTGCCAGCAGTGAAGCAGTCAGGCAGAATTATGGCTACACCTTC; CDR3: CASSEAVRQNYGYTF; V: TRBV2; J: TRBJ1-2; size: few; D: -
DNA: TGCGCCAGCAGCCGAGGAGTAGCTTCCTACGAGCAGTACTTC; CDR3: CASSRGVASYEQYF; V: TRBV4-1; J: TRBJ2-7; size: -; D: -
DNA: TGTGCCAGCAGCCCCTGGACTAGCGGGAGGAACACCGGGGAGCTGTTTTTT; CDR3: CASSPWTSGRNTGELFF; V: TRBV9; J: TRBJ2-2; size: -; D: TRBD2
DNA: TGTGCCTGGAGTGCGTCAGTAGGGGCGGACACTGAAGCTTTCTTT; CDR3: CAWSASVGADTEAFF; V: TRBV30; J: TRBJ1-1; size: -; D: -
DNA: TGTGCCAGCAGTCTCAAAACCCAAGACAGGGGGACTTACGAAAAACTGTTTTTT; CDR3: CASSLKTQDRGTYEKLFF; V: TRBV28; J: TRBJ1-4; size: -; D: TRBD1
DNA: TGTGCCAGCAGCGAGAGCAGGGGCCAAGAGACCCAGTACTTC; CDR3: CASSESRGQETQYF; V: TRBV9; J: TRBJ2-5; size: -; D: -
DNA: TGCAGCGTTGTTGGTCTAGACTATCACTACGAGCAGTACTTC; CDR3: CSVVGLDYHYEQYF; V: TRBV29-1; J: TRBJ2-7; size: -; D: -
DNA: TGCGCCAGCAGCTCGACAGGGTCGGTAGGTTACGAGCAGTACTTC; CDR3: CASSSTGSVGYEQYF; V: TRBV5-1; J: TRBJ2-7; size: -; D: TRBD1
DNA: TGTGCCAGCATTAAGCAGGACAGGGTGGGCAATCAGCCCCAGCATTTT; CDR3: CASIKQDRVGNQPQHF; V: TRBV6-6; J: TRBJ1-5; size: once; D: TRBD1
DNA: TGTGCCAGCAGCTTACTTCCCCCCTCCTCCGACAACAGGGGACCCTACGAGCAGTACTTC; CDR3: CASSLLPPSSDNRGPYEQYF; V: TRBV7-6; J: TRBJ2-7; size: -; D: TRBD1
DNA: TGCGCCAGCAGCCAAGATTGGGGAATACCGGCTAGCGGGAGCACAGATACGCAGTATTTT; CDR3: CASSQDWGIPASGSTDTQYF; V: TRBV4-3; J: TRBJ2-3; size: -; D: TRBD2
DNA: TGTGCTAGTGGTTTGGTACCCTGCCCTAGCGGGAGGTCTAGCTCCTACGAGCAGTACTTC; CDR3: CASGLVPCPSGRSSSYEQYF; V: TRBV12-5; J: TRBJ2-7; size: -; D: TRBD2
DNA: TGTGCCAGTAGTATAGCTCAGAACTATGGCTACACCTTC; CDR3: CASSIAQNYGYTF; V: TRBV19; J: TRBJ1-2; size: -; D: -
DNA: TGTGCCAGCTCAGAACCGGGACAGGGAAACAAAAACATTCAGTACTTC; CDR3: CASSEPGQGNKNIQYF; V: TRBV18; J: TRBJ2-4; size: -; D: TRBD1
DNA: TGTGCCAGCAGTTTATCCCCGACAGGGGGCCACTATGGCTACACCTTC; CDR3: CASSLSPTGGHYGYTF; V: TRBV27; J: TRBJ1-2; size: -; D: TRBD1
DNA: TGTGCCAGCAGCCCTGGCGGGGTCTCTGGAAACACCATATATTTT; CDR3: CASSPGGVSGNTIYF; V: TRBV7-2; J: TRBJ1-3; size: -; D: -
DNA: TGTGCCAGCAGCCAATTCTCAGGTGGCTACGAGCAGTACTTC; CDR3: CASSQFSGGYEQYF; V: TRBV14; J: TRBJ2-7; size: -; D: -
DNA: TGTGCCAGCAGCTTTCCATCGGGAAAACTGTTTTTT; CDR3: CASSFPSGKLFF; V: TRBV7-9; J: TRBJ1-4; size: -; D: -
DNA: TGTGCCAGCAGTGAATATGGGCGGACTAGCGGGCCCCGAGGGGCCAAAAACATTCAGTACTTC; CDR3: CASSEYGRTSGPRGAKNIQYF; V: TRBV6-1; J: TRBJ2-4; size: few; D: TRBD2
DNA: TGCGCCAGCAGCCAACGGGGACTAGCGGGAGGGCCGGGGCAACACCGGGAGCTGTTTTTT; CDR3: CASSQRGLAGGPGQHRELFF; V: TRBV4-1; J: TRBJ2-2; size: -; D: TRBD2
DNA: TGTGCCAGCAGGCGAGGACAGGGTACCTTCTCTAACTATGGCTACACCTTC; CDR3: CASRRGQGTFSNYGYTF; V: TRBV28; J: TRBJ1-2; size: -; D: TRBD1
DNA: TGTGCCAGCAGCCAATTTGTATGGCCAGGGGCCTCCTACGAGCAGTACTTC; CDR3: CASSQFVWPGASYEQYF; V: TRBV4-2; J: TRBJ2-7; size: -; D: -